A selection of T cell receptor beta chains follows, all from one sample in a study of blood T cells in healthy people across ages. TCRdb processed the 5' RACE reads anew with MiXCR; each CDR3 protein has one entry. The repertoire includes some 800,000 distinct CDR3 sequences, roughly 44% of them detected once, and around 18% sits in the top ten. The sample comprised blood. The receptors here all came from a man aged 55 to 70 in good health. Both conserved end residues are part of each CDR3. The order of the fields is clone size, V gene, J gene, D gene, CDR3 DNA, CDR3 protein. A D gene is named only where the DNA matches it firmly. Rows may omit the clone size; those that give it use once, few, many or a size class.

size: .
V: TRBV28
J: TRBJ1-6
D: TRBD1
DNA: TGTGCCAGCAGTCCCCCGGACAGGGGGAATTCACCCCTCCACTTT
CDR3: CASSPPDRGNSPLHF

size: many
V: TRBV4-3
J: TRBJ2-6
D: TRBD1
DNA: TGCGCCAGCAGCCTATGGACGGCCGGGACAGGGACCTCTGGGGCCAACGTCCTGACTTTC
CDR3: CASSLWTAGTGTSGANVLTF

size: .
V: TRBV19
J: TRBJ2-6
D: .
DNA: TGTGCCAGTAGGAGGACGGGAAGCTCTGGGGCCAACGTCCTGACTTTC
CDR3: CASRRTGSSGANVLTF

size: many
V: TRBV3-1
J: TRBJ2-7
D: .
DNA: TGTGCCAGCAGCCTTCCCGGGACAACCTACGAGCAGTACTTC
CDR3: CASSLPGTTYEQYF

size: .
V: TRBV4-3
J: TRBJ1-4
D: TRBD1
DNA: TGCGCCAGCAGCCGAGGACAGGGCGATAATGAAAAACTGTTTTTT
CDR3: CASSRGQGDNEKLFF

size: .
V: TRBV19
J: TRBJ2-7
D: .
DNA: TGTGCCAGTCGTGGACTTTTCTCCTACGAGCAGTACTTC
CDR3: CASRGLFSYEQYF

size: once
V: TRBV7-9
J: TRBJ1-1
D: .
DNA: TGTGCCAGCAGCAGGGAAGACGCTGAAGCTTTCTTT
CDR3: CASSREDAEAFF

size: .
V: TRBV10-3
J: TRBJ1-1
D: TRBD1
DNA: TGTGCCAGCAGGACAGGGGGAGAAACTGAAGCTTTCTTT
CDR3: CASRTGGETEAFF

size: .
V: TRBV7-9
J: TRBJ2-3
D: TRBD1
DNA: TGTGCCAGCAGCGATACAGGGGGGAGCGCAGATACGCAGTATTTT
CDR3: CASSDTGGSADTQYF

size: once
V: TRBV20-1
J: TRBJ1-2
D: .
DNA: TGCAGTGCTAGCCCCACAGGGTTACGGGAAGGCTACACCTTC
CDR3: CSASPTGLREGYTF

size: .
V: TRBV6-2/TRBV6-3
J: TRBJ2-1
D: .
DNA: TGTGCCAGCAGTTCCTCTGCCAATGAGCAGTTCTTC
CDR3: CASSSSANEQFF

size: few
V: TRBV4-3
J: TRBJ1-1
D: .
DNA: TGCGCCAGCAGCTACGGAGGGTCGAGTGAAGCTTTCTTT
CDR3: CASSYGGSSEAFF

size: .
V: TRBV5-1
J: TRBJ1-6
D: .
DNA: TGCGCCAGCAGCTTGGACGCGCGCTCACCCCTCCACTTT
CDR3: CASSLDARSPLHF

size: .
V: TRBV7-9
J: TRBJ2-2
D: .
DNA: TGTGCCAGCAGTTTGCGACGGACCGGGGAGCTGTTTTTT
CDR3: CASSLRRTGELFF

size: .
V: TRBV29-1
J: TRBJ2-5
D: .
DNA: TGCAGCGTTTTGGCGCTCTACAATGAGCAGTACTTC
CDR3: CSVLALYNEQYF

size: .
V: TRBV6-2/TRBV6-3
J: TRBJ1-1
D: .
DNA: TGTGCCAGTTTTGGACAGATAAACACTGAAGCTTTCTTT
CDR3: CASFGQINTEAFF

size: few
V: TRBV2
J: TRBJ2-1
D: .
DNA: TGTGCCAGCAGTGAAGCGCTCCGGGGGAGTGGTGAGCAGTTCTTC
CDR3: CASSEALRGSGEQFF

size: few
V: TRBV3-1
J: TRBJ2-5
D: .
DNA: TGTGCCAGCAGCCGAACCCCCGGGTTTGGGCAGTACTTC
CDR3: CASSRTPGFGQYF

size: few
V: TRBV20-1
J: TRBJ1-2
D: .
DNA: TGCAGTACGTCGATGGCAACCTATGGCTACACCTTC
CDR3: CSTSMATYGYTF

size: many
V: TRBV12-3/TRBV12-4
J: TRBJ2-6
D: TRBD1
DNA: TGTGCCAGCAGCCCTATACTACGGACAGGGGCATTTAGCTCTGGGGCCAACGTCCTGACTTTC
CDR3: CASSPILRTGAFSSGANVLTF

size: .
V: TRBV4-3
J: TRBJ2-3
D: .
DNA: TGCGCCAGCAGCCAAGAGCGCGGGGCAGGGTATCCAGATACGCAGTATTTT
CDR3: CASSQERGAGYPDTQYF

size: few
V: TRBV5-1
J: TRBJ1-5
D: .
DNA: TGCGCCAGCAGCTTAAGTGGGGTTAGCAATCAGCCCCAGCATTTT
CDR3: CASSLSGVSNQPQHF

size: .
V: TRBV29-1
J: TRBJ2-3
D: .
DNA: TGCAGCGTTCCGACAGATACGCAGTATTTT
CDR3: CSVPTDTQYF

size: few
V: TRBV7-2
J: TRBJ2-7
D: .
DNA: TGTGCCAGCAGCTCCCAGCTCGGGAACGAGCAGTACTTC
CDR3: CASSSQLGNEQYF

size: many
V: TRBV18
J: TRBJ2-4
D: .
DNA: TGTGCCAGCTCACCATCGGACGCCCTAAACATTCAGTACTTC
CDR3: CASSPSDALNIQYF

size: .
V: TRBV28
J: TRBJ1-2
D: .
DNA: TGTGCCAGCAGTTTACCCCGGGGAGGGAACTATGGCTACACCTTC
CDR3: CASSLPRGGNYGYTF

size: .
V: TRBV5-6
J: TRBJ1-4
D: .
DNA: TGTGCCAGCAGCTTGCGGCGGGACATAAATGAAAAACTGTTTTTT
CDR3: CASSLRRDINEKLFF

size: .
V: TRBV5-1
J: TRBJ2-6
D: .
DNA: TGCGCCAGCAGCTTGAGGGTTGGTGGGGCCAACGTCCTGACTTTC
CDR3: CASSLRVGGANVLTF

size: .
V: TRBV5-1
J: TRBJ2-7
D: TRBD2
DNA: TGCGCCAGCAGCTCAGCGGGGGGCCCTGACGAGCAGTACTTC
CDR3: CASSSAGGPDEQYF

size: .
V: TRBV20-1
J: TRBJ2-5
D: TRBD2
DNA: TGCAGTGCTAGATCTAGCGGGGGCCAAGAGACCCAGTACTTC
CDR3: CSARSSGGQETQYF

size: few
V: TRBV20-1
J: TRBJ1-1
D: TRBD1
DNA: TGCAGTGCTGTACAGGGGTTGAACACTGAAGCTTTCTTT
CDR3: CSAVQGLNTEAFF

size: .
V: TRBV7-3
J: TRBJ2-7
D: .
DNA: TGTGCCAGCAGACAGGACCCGAGCTCCTACGAGCAGTACTTC
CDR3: CASRQDPSSYEQYF

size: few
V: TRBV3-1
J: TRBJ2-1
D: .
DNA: TGTGCCAGCAGCCAAGAACTAGCCAGGGGTCTTTACAATGAGCAGTTCTTC
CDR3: CASSQELARGLYNEQFF

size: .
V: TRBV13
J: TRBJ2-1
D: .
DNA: TGTGCCAGCAGCGACCGACAGTCCGGACCCTACAATGAGCAGTTCTTC
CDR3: CASSDRQSGPYNEQFF

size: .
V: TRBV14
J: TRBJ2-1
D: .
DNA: TGTGCCAGCAGCCAAGGCATTACGGGCAATGAGCAGTTCTTC
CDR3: CASSQGITGNEQFF

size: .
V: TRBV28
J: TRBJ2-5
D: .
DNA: TGTGCCAGCATAGGAGGGGGGGGTGAGACCCAGTACTTC
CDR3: CASIGGGGETQYF

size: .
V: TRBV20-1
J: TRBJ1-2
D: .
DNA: TGCAGTGCTAGAGATTGGGGCAGGGGATTTTATGGCTACACCTTC
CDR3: CSARDWGRGFYGYTF

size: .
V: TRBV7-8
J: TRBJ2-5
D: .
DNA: TGTGCCAGCAGCTCGAGGGGGCGGGGGCAAGAGACCCAGTACTTC
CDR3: CASSSRGRGQETQYF

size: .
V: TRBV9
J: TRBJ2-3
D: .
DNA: TGTGCCAGCAGCGTAGGGGACCACCTCTACACAGATACGCAGTATTTT
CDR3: CASSVGDHLYTDTQYF

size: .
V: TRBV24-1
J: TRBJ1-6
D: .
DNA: TGTGCCACCAGACGGACAGTCCTCCTTTCACCCCTCCACTTT
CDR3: CATRRTVLLSPLHF

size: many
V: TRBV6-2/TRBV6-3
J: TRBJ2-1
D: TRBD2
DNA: TGTGCCAGCAGACCCACTGGAGCACGTCTAGCGGGGATCAATGAGCAGTTCTTC
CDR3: CASRPTGARLAGINEQFF

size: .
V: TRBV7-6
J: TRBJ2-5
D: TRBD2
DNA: TGTGCCAGCAAAGTCCGGGGGGGGCAAGAGACCCAGTACTTC
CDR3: CASKVRGGQETQYF

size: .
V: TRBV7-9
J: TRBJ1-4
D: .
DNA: TGTGCCAGCACCCCTACCCCCGGGACTGAAAAACTGTTTTTT
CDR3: CASTPTPGTEKLFF

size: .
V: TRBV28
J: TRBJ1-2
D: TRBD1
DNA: TGTGCCAGCAGTTTGGGACAGGGGTTTGACTACACCTTC
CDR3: CASSLGQGFDYTF

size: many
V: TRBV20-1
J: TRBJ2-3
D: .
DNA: TGCAGTGCAGGAAACCGTGACAGGTTTACTAGCACAGATACGCAGTATTTT
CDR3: CSAGNRDRFTSTDTQYF

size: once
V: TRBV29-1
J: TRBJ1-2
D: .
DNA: TGCAGCGCCCGAATGGCAGGCCAGGATATCTATGGCTACACCTTC
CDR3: CSARMAGQDIYGYTF

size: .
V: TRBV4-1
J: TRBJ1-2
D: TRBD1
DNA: TGCGCCAGCAGCCTCAACAGGGGTGGTGGCTACACCTTC
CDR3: CASSLNRGGGYTF

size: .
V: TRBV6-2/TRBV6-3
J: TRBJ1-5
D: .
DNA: TGTGCCAGCAGCCGCCGGGACCGAGATCAGCCCCAGCATTTT
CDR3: CASSRRDRDQPQHF

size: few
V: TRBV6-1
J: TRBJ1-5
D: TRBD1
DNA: TGTGCCAGCAGTACCCGACAGGGGGCGAATCAGCCCCAGCATTTT
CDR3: CASSTRQGANQPQHF